This T cell receptor (beta chain) was captured by sequencing in a study of post-analysis software for immune sequencing data. The study's findings and limits: When compared against controls, multiple sclerosis patients showed significantly lower normalized Chao1 diversity.

Points on this clonotype: Its antigen is unidentified.

cDNA libraries of TCR beta carried unique molecular identifiers. Yield was roughly 500,000 cDNA molecules from roughly 0.93 to 9.6 million T cells. TCRdb re-called the PCR reads through MiXCR, storing one row per CDR3 protein. The sample includes roughly 700,000 distinct CDR3 sequences, 30% of them seen just once. This clonotype was sampled from a girl between 5 and 17 years old with multiple sclerosis. Sequencing was carried out using blood.

DNA for the CDR3: TGTGCCAGCAGTTTGGGCTCACTGTTTCAGCCCCAGCATTTT. The encoded protein is CASSLGSLFQPQHF. The chain has TRBV12-3 or TRBV12-4 and TRBJ1-5; no clear D gene. This CDR3 has 14 amino acids. The ends were cut back, 3 bases at V and 6 bases at J, with 12 bases in the middle.